This T cell receptor (beta chain) was obtained from a study of blood T cell repertoires in COVID-19. Germline CDR1 and CDR2: MNHNY and SVGAGI (reference sequence). The length of the CDR3 is 14 residues. The junction had 10 bases not matched to a gene; V was cut back by 7 bases and J by 8 bases. Some clones are missing from TCRdb's copy, which holds only in-frame ones; the method was immunoSEQ multiplex PCR. The profile shows about 230,000 clones, 70% to 90% of them singletons. The TCR was taken from a woman in her 70s with active or convalescent COVID-19. The chain links TRBV6-6 to TRBJ1-5; 8 positions agree with TRBD1. The sequencing sample was made of peripheral blood. CDR3 sequence: CASMVGQGAEPQHF. The CDR3 DNA follows: TGTGCCAGCATGGTAGGACAGGGCGCCGAGCCCCAGCATTTT.